These 21 T cell receptor beta chains came from one sample sequenced in a study of identifying expanded T cells in peripheral blood. This table comes from immunoSEQ multiplex PCR, and its TCRdb copy is limited to in-frame clones, with some not included. The table includes some 120,000 clones, roughly 82% detected once. Sequencing was performed on blood. These receptors were obtained from a person aged 18 to 70 in good health.

The chain uses TRBV7-9 and TRBJ2-5; 8 bases align to TRBD1. Germline CDR1 reads SEHNR; CDR2 reads FQNEAQ (reference sequence). The CDR3 covers 14 residues. V lost 10 bases and J lost 5; bases outside the gene matches: 12. The CDR3 loop is CATHRQGMEETQYF. Written as DNA, the CDR3 is TGTGCCACCCACAGACAGGGGATGGAGGAGACCCAGTACTTC.

This chain connects TRBV27 to TRBJ2-7; D is perhaps TRBD2 (6 bases). Germline V gene lookup returns CDR1 MNHEY and CDR2 SMNVEV (reference sequence). Trimming removed 6 bases at V and 1 base at J, with 10 bases between. The CDR3 spans 13 residues. DNA of the CDR3: TGTGCCAGCAGCCCTGGGGGGTCCTACGAGCAGTACTTC. Translating it yields CASSPGGSYEQYF.

This CDR3 is CASVARPTRMNTEAFF. The CDR3 bases are TGTGCCAGCGTTGCCCGACCGACTCGTATGAACACTGAAGCTTTCTTT. This chain connects TRBV6-6 to TRBJ1-1; no reliable D call. Looked up from germline, CDR1 is MNHNY and CDR2 is SVGAGI (reference sequence). This CDR3 contains 16 residues. The germline V and J ends were trimmed by 8 bases and 0 bases, with 19 bases remaining between them.

With respect to this clone: This sample also contains other DNA sequences that code for the same CDR3. The genes are TRBV29-1 and TRBJ1-1; D is ambiguous. V was cut by 4 bases and J by 1 base, with 10 bases left in between. Germline-derived CDR1 and CDR2 are SQVTM and ANQGSEA. There are 13 residues in the CDR3. This CDR3 is CSVGGFGNTEAFF. The CDR3 nucleotides read TGCAGCGTTGGGGGATTTGGGAACACTGAAGCTTTCTTT.

In this sample, this clone is medium-sized. The chain has TRBV15 and TRBJ2-1, with TRBD1 matching 7 bases. The CDR3 has 11 residues. Germline V lookup: CDR1 LNHNV, CDR2 YYDKDF (reference sequence). V lost 5 bases and J lost 14; bases outside the gene matches: 6. CDR3 bases: TGTGCCACCAGCGATACGGGACAGAAGTTCTTC. As protein: CATSDTGQKFF. The full variable domain, completed using reference TRBV15 and TRBJ2-1, is DAMVIQNPRYQVTQFGKPVTLSCSQTLNHNVMYWYQQKSSQAPKLLFHYYDKDFNNEADTPDNFQSRRPNTSFCFLDIRSPGLGDTAMYLCATSDTGQKFFGPGTRLTVL.

The V gene is TRBV27, the J gene TRBJ1-1, with D hard to call. The germline V gene encodes CDR1 MNHEY and CDR2 SMNVEV (reference sequence). The CDR3 consists of 13 residues. Between the trimmed V and J ends, which lost 3 bases and 4 bases, there was a span of 9 bases. The CDR3 is CASSFYGLTEAFF. CDR3 nucleotides: TGTGCCAGCAGTTTTTATGGGCTCACTGAAGCTTTCTTT.

The V and J genes are TRBV19 and TRBJ2-1, with D perhaps TRBD2 (5 bases). The ends were cut back, 4 bases at V and 6 bases at J, with 13 bases in the middle. CDR1 and CDR2 from the germline V gene are LNHDA and SQIVND (reference sequence). The CDR3 has 14 residues. The CDR3 reads CASSTTGLRNEQFF. The DNA for the CDR3 is TGTGCCAGTAGTACAACGGGGTTACGCAATGAGCAGTTCTTC.

The CDR3 DNA reads TGCGCCAGCAGCCACCCAGGGGGTCGGCCCCAGCATTTT. Its protein is CASSHPGGRPQHF. The chain uses TRBV4-1 and TRBJ1-5, with 7 bases aligning to TRBD1. The V segment lost 3 bases and the J segment 9 bases; nucleotides outside the gene matches: 5. From germline, CDR1 is MGHRA and CDR2 YSYEKL. The CDR3 spans 13 residues.

There are a few counts of this clone. The chain combines TRBV29-1 with TRBJ1-2; 8 bases are a match to TRBD1. This CDR3 is built from 17 residues. The germline V gene has CDR1 SQVTM and CDR2 ANQGSEA. V shed 2 bases, J shed 2 bases, and the junction held 13 bases outside the gene matches. Here the CDR3 reads CSVERSGGARGNYGYTF. In nucleotides, the CDR3 is TGCAGCGTTGAAAGGTCAGGGGGCGCAAGAGGGAACTATGGCTACACCTTC.

The chain couples TRBV19 to TRBJ2-1, with a tentative D call TRBD2 (6 bases). This CDR3 has 13 residues. Germline CDR1 and CDR2: LNHDA and SQIVND (reference sequence). Deletions cut 6 bases from V and 1 base from J, with 7 bases between. CDR3 coding DNA: TGTGCCAGTAGGGGAGGATCCTACAATGAGCAGTTCTTC. It codes for CASRGGSYNEQFF.

The chain employs TRBV13 and TRBJ2-1, with TRBD1 identical over 7 bases. V shed 2 bases and J 2 bases; nucleotides not matched to a gene: 3. Per the germline V gene, CDR1 is PRHDT and CDR2 is FYEKMQ (reference sequence). This CDR3 has 15 residues. CDR3 in DNA: TGTGCCAGCAGCTTAACCCAGGGGGCCTACAATGAGCAGTTCTTC. Translated, it gives CASSLTQGAYNEQFF.

The chain's CDR3 is CASSLNGVWAADTQYF. The CDR3 DNA is TGTGCCAGCAGCTTAAATGGGGTATGGGCCGCAGATACGCAGTATTTT. The chain joins TRBV7-2 to TRBJ2-3; D is undetermined. The CDR3 length is 16 residues. Germline loops: CDR1 SGHTA, CDR2 FQGNSA. V shed 2 bases and J shed 4 bases, with 16 bases lying between them.

Only one count was recorded for this clone. The chain carries TRBV19 and TRBJ2-3; weak D call: TRBD2 (6 bases). This CDR3 is built from 14 residues. The germline V and J ends were trimmed by 7 bases and 4 bases, with 15 bases remaining between them. The germline V gene encodes CDR1 LNHDA and CDR2 SQIVND (reference sequence). This CDR3 reads CASTRGSASDTQYF. Here the CDR3 DNA reads TGTGCCAGTACCCGGGGGAGTGCGTCAGATACGCAGTATTTT.

The chain joins TRBV15 to TRBJ2-5; no clear D gene. Germline V gene lookup returns CDR1 LNHNV and CDR2 YYDKDF (reference sequence). The CDR3 is 12 amino acids. The V gene lost 5 bases and the J gene lost 5 bases, with 9 bases spanning the gap. In nucleotides, the CDR3 is TGTGCCACCAGCCCAGGACGGGAGACCCAGTACTTC. The encoded protein is CATSPGRETQYF.

In this sample, this clone turned up once. The chain employs TRBV25-1 and TRBJ1-6, with D possibly matching TRBD1 (6 bases). Looked up from germline, CDR1 is MGHDK and CDR2 is SYGVNS. The CDR3 has 15 residues. Trimming left V 8 bases short and J 2 bases short, with 13 bases between. For the CDR3, the DNA is TGTGCCAGCCAGGACAGAACTACCTATAATTCACCCCTCCACTTT. This translates into CASQDRTTYNSPLHF.

The chain is built from TRBV5-6 and TRBJ2-3; D unresolved. Trimming left V 6 bases short and J 1 base short, with 18 bases between. CDR3 length: 16 residues. Germline V gene sequence: CDR1 SGHDT, CDR2 YYEEEE. The CDR3 loop reads CASTVLLSSGTDTQYF. The CDR3 bases are TGTGCCAGCACCGTACTCTTGAGTTCCGGCACAGATACGCAGTATTTT.

The gene calls are TRBV29-1 and TRBJ1-1; TRBD1 might be the D (6 bases). V lost 4 bases and J lost 5, with 14 bases in between. This CDR3 is 13 amino acids long. Germline assignment: CDR1 SQVTM and CDR2 ANQGSEA. The CDR3 DNA is TGCAGCGTTGGAAAACAGGGTACGACTGAAGCTTTCTTT. Residues: CSVGKQGTTEAFF.

The J gene is TRBJ1-5, the V gene TRBV27; maybe TRBD1 (5 bases). The CDR3 runs 17 residues. V was shortened by 2 bases and J by 5 bases, with 19 bases between the two germline ends. Germline-derived CDR1 and CDR2 are MNHEY and SMNVEV (reference sequence). The CDR3 nucleotides are TGTGCCAGCAGTTTACTTTTCACAGGAAAGGTGGATCAGCCCCAGCATTTT. It translates to CASSLLFTGKVDQPQHF.

The rearrangement links TRBV6-5 to TRBJ1-1, with D tentatively TRBD1 (6 bases). CDR3 length equals 13 residues. The V and J ends lost 6 bases and 3 bases respectively, with 11 bases between them. Germline V gene sequence: CDR1 MNHEY, CDR2 SVGAGI. CDR3 sequence (DNA): TGTGCCAGCAGCCAGGACAGCTACACTGAAGCTTTCTTT. It specifies CASSQDSYTEAFF.

This clone was seen just once. The chain combines TRBV4-1 with TRBJ2-7; D tentatively fits TRBD1 or TRBD2 (5 bases each). Trimming cost V 4 bases and J 0 bases, with 13 bases left between them. The CDR3 is 15 amino acids. CDR1 and CDR2 (germline): MGHRA, YSYEKL. DNA of the CDR3: TGCGCCAGCAGCCCCCGACAGCGGAGCTCCTACGAGCAGTACTTC. Its translation is CASSPRQRSSYEQYF.

This chain links TRBV5-1 with TRBJ2-7; TRBD1 agrees at 9 bases. Germline trimming cut 6 bases from V and 2 bases from J; bases unmatched to any gene: 9. The CDR3 length is 15 residues. Germline V gives CDR1 SGHRS, CDR2 YFSETQ. CDR3 sequence (DNA): TGCGCCAGCAACATGGGACAGGGAGAGGCCTACGAGCAGTACTTC. Translated, it gives CASNMGQGEAYEQYF.